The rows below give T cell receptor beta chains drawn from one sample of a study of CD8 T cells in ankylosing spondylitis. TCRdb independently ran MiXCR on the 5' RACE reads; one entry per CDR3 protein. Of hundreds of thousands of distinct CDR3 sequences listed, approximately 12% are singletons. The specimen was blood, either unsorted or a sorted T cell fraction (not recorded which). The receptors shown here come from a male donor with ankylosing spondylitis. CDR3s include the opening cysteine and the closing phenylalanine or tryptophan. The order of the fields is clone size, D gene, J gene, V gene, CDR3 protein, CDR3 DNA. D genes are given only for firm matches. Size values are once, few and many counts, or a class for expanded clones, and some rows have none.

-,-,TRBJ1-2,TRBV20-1,CSASLTAGTYGYTF,TGCAGTGCTAGTCTCACAGCCGGGACCTATGGCTACACCTTC
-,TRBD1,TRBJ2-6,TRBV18,CASSVQGEGANVLTF,TGTGCCAGCTCGGTACAGGGGGAAGGGGCCAACGTCCTGACTTTC
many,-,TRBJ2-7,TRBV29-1,CSVETGRDEQYF,TGCAGCGTCGAGACGGGACGGGACGAGCAGTACTTC
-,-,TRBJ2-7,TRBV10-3,CAIGILPRSYEQYF,TGTGCCATCGGTATCCTACCTCGCTCCTACGAGCAGTACTTC
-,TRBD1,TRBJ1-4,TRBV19,CASIGQGVEKLFF,TGTGCCAGTATCGGACAGGGAGTTGAAAAACTGTTTTTT
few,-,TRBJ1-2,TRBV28,CASSGGGGTSSVYGYTF,TGTGCCAGCAGCGGGGGTGGGGGGACGTCGTCGGTATATGGCTACACCTTC
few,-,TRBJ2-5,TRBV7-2,CASSSLRPEVETQYF,TGTGCCAGCAGCTCCCTTAGGCCTGAGGTGGAGACCCAGTACTTC
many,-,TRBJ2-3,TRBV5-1,CASSLTGWSTDTQYF,TGCGCCAGCAGCTTGACCGGGTGGAGTACAGATACGCAGTATTTT
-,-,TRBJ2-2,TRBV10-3,CAISPRGPGLTNTGELFF,TGTGCCATCAGTCCGAGAGGCCCTGGACTTACGAACACCGGGGAGCTGTTTTTT
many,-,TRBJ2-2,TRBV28,CASSSNRESTGELFF,TGTGCCAGCAGTTCTAACAGGGAGAGCACCGGGGAGCTGTTTTTT
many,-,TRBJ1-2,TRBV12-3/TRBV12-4,CASSPQVQTGYTF,TGTGCCAGCAGCCCACAAGTGCAGACAGGCTACACCTTC
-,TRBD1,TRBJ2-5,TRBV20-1,CSVETGFQETQYF,TGCAGTGTCGAGACAGGGTTCCAAGAGACCCAGTACTTC
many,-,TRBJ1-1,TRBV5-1,CASRNTGSGTEAFF,TGCGCCAGCAGAAACACAGGGTCGGGCACTGAAGCTTTCTTT
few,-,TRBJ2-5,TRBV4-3,CASSQEGETQYF,TGCGCCAGCAGCCAAGAGGGGGAGACCCAGTACTTC
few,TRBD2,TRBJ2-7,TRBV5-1,CASSWIPGTSVGEQYF,TGCGCCAGCAGCTGGATCCCCGGGACTAGCGTGGGCGAGCAGTACTTC
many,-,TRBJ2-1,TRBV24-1,CATRDSNSYNEQFF,TGTGCCACCAGGGACTCGAACTCCTACAATGAGCAGTTCTTC
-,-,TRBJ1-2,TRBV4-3,CASSQDPGQDNYGYTF,TGCGCCAGCAGCCAAGATCCGGGACAAGATAACTATGGCTACACCTTC
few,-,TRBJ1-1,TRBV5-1,CASSWSPARVGTEAFF,TGCGCCAGCAGCTGGAGCCCGGCCCGTGTCGGGACTGAAGCTTTCTTT
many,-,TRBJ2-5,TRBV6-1,CASSRTTQETQYF,TGTGCCAGCAGCCGGACTACACAAGAGACCCAGTACTTC
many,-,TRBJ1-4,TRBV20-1,CSASYVRGYTGKLFF,TGCAGTGCTAGTTACGTAAGGGGGTACACGGGAAAACTGTTTTTT
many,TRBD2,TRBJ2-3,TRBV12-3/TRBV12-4,CASSFTSGGTDTQYF,TGTGCCAGCAGTTTCACTAGCGGGGGCACAGATACGCAGTATTTT
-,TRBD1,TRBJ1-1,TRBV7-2,CASRGQAVSFF,TGTGCCAGCAGAGGACAGGCGGTGTCTTTCTTT
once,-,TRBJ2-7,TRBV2,CASSEGPGGLEQYF,TGTGCCAGCAGTGAGGGCCCCGGTGGGCTCGAGCAGTACTTC
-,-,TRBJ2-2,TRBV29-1,CSVDKGRRGELFF,TGCAGCGTTGATAAGGGTCGGCGCGGGGAGCTGTTTTTT
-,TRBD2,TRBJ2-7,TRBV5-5,CASSPGLTSSYEQYF,TGTGCCAGCAGCCCGGGACTAACTTCGTCCTACGAGCAGTACTTC
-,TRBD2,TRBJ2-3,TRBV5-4,CASSSSGRAGLGTDTQYF,TGTGCCAGCAGCTCCTCCGGGAGGGCCGGTCTAGGCACAGATACGCAGTATTTT